Reported below is one TCR beta chain. The antigen remains unidentified. Cells designated naive CD8 were CD45RO-negative and were positively selected for CCR7, with terminally differentiated effector memory CD45RA+ cells excluded. This sample is part of a study of shared clonotypes between healthy human individuals. Overall study context: A donor's plate count was three for CD4 naive and three for CD4 memory; CD8 naive had two and CD8 memory one. Study-wide results and caveats: Tissue TCR repertoires likely differ from these blood-only repertoires.

CDR1 and CDR2 (germline): SEHNR, FQNEAQ (reference sequence). The CDR3 has 14 residues. Trimming shortened V by 4 bases and J by 0 bases, and 10 bases separated the two germline ends. Assay execution proceeded at the deep level. TCRdb's table, derived via immunoSEQ multiplex PCR, lists solely in-frame clones and lacks some. The repertoire holds 660,000 or so clones, with 96% as singletons. The TCR comes from a woman between 25 and 40 years old in good health. The sequencing input was naive CD8+ T cells sorted from blood. The rearrangement uses TRBV7-9 and TRBJ2-7; no clear D. CDR3 bases: TGTGCCAGCAGCTCCCCGGGCCTCTCCTACGAGCAGTACTTC. Encoded protein: CASSSPGLSYEQYF.